This T cell receptor beta chain came from a study of cytomegalovirus exposure and HLA in healthy donors. Study results and limitations: The number of N-insertions in an Asian-associated ancestry cluster was reportedly below the approximately 690-donor mean in a later analysis. In a later analysis, TCR association rates varied by HLA locus: DRB1 most, HLA-C fewest. In an earlier analysis, about 87% or about 30%: the productive usage of most TCR beta V segments.

PCR amplification relied on 60 Vbeta primers (plus 13 Jbeta primers). Sequencing used immunoSEQ multiplex PCR; TCRdb keeps in-frame clones, though not all of them. The data show about 140,000 clones, about 66% seen once. With 6 bases clipped from V and 2 bases from J, the junction kept 4 bases outside the gene matches. The CDR3 length is 16 residues. CDR1 and CDR2 from the germline V gene are MDHEN and SYDVKM. This clone has a handful of counts. Antigen unknown. The chain couples TRBV28 to TRBJ2-1; 13 positions agree with TRBD2. The TCR comes from a male donor in good health and CMV-seronegative. The sequencing sample was made of PBMCs. The CDR3 loop reads CASSPTSGGTYNEQFF. CDR3 sequence (DNA): TGTGCCAGCAGCCCGACTAGCGGGGGGACCTACAATGAGCAGTTCTTC.